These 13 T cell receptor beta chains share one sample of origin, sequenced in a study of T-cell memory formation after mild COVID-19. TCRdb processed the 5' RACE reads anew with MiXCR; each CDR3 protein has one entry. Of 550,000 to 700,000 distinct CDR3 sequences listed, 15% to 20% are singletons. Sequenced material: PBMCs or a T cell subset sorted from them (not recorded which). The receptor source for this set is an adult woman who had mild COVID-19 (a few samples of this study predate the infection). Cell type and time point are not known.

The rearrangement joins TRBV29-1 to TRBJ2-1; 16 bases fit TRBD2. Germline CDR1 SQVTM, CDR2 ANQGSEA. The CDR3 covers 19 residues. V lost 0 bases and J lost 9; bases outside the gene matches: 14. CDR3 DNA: TGCAGCGTTGAAGATCTCAAGGGACTAGCGGGAGGGCATTGGGGTGAGCAGTTCTTC. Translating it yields CSVEDLKGLAGGHWGEQFF.

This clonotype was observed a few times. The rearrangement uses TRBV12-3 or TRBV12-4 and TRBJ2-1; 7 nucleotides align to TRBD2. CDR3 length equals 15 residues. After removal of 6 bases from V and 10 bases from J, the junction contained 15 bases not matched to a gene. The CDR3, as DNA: TGTGCCAGCAGCCTAGACGCCGCGGCTAGCGGAGAGCAGTTCTTC. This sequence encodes CASSLDAAASGEQFF.

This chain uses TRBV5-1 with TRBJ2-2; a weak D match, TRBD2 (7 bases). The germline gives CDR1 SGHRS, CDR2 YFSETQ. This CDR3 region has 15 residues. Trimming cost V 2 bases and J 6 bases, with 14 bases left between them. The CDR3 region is CASSFRGGAAGELFF. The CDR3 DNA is TGCGCCAGCAGCTTCCGAGGGGGGGCCGCCGGGGAGCTGTTTTTT.

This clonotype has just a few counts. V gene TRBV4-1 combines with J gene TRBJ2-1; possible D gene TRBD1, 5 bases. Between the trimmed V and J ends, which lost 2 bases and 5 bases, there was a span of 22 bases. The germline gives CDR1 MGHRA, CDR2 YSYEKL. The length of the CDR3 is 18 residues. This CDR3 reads CASSQRPPGPRTDNEQFF. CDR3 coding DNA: TGCGCCAGCAGCCAACGACCCCCAGGGCCCCGTACGGACAATGAGCAGTTCTTC.

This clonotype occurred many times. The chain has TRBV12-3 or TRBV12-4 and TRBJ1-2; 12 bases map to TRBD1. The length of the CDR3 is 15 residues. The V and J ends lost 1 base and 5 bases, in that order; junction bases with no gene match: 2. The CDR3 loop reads CASSLGDRGPYGYTF. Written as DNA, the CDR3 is TGTGCCAGCAGTTTAGGGGACAGGGGGCCGTATGGCTACACCTTC.

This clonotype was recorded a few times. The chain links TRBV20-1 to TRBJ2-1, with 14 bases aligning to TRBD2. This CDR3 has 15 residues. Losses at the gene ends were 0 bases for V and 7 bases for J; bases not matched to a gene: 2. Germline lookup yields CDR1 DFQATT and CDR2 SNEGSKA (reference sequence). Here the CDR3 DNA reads TGCAGTGCTAGAGATGGGACTAGCGGGAGTAATGAGCAGTTCTTC. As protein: CSARDGTSGSNEQFF.

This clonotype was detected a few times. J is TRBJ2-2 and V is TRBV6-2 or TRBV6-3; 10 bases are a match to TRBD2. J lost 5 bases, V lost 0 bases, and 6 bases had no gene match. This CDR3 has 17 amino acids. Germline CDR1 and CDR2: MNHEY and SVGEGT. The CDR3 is CASSYSPSGRRTGELFF. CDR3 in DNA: TGTGCCAGCAGTTACTCCCCTAGCGGGAGACGTACCGGGGAGCTGTTTTTT.

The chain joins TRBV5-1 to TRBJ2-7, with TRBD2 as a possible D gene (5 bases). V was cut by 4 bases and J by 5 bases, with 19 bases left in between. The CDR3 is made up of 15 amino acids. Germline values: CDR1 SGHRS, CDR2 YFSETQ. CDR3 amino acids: CASSPTDEGVDEQYF. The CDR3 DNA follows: TGCGCCAGCAGCCCCACAGATGAGGGTGTCGACGAGCAGTACTTC.

The CDR3: CASSFLPGYQETQYF. The DNA for the CDR3 is TGCGCCAGCAGCTTCCTTCCGGGGTACCAAGAGACCCAGTACTTC. V usage is TRBV5-1 and J usage is TRBJ2-5; possible D gene TRBD2, 5 bases. The CDR3 has 15 residues. V was clipped by 2 bases and J by 0 bases, with 11 bases between them. Germline V CDR1 and CDR2: SGHRS, YFSETQ.

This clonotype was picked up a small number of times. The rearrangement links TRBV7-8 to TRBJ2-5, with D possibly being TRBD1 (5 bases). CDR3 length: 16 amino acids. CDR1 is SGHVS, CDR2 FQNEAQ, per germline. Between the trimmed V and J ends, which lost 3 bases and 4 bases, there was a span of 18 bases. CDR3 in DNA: TGTGCCAGCAGCTTCCTTTTTCCAGGGCAGGGAGAGACCCAGTACTTC. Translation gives CASSFLFPGQGETQYF.

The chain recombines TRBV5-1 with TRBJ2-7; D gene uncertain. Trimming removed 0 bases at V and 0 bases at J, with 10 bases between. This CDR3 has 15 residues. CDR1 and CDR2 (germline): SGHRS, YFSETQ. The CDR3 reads CASSLGQPDSYEQYF. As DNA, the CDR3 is TGCGCCAGCAGCTTGGGACAACCCGACTCCTACGAGCAGTACTTC.

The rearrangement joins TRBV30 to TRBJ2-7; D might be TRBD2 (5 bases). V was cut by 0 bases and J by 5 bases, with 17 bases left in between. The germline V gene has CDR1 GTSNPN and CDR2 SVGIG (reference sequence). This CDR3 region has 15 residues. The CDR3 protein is CAWSVLGPGGDEQYF. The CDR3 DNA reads TGTGCCTGGAGTGTACTAGGCCCGGGCGGCGACGAGCAGTACTTC.

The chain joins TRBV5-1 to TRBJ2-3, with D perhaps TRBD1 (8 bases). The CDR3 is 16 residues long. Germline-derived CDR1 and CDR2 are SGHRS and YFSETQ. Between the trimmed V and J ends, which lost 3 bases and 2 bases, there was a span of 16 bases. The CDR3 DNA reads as TGCGCCAGCAGCTACGGACAGGGAGGGGACACAGATACGCAGTATTTT. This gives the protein CASSYGQGGDTDTQYF.